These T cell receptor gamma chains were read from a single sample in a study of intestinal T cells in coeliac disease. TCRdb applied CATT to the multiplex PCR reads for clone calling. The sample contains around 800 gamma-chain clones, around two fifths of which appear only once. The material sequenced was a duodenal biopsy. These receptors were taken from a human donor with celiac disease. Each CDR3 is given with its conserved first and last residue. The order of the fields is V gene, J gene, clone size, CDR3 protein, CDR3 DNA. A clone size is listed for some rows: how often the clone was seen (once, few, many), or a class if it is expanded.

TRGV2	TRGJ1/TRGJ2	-	CATGTGFDYYKKLF	TGTGCCACTGGGACGGGCTTCGATTATTATAAGAAACTCTTT
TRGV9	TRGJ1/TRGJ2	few	CALWETYYKKLF	TGTGCCTTGTGGGAGACTTATTATAAGAAACTCTTT
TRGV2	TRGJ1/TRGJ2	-	CATWDGSPYYKKLF	TGTGCCACCTGGGACGGGTCCCCTTATTATAAGAAACTCTTT
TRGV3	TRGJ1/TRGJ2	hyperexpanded	CATWLNYYKKLF	TGTGCCACCTGGTTGAATTATTATAAGAAACTCTTT
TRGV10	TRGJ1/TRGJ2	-	CAAWALKLF	TGTGCTGCGTGGGCCCTGAAACTCTTT
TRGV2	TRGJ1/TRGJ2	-	CADLGRHYKKLF	TGTGCCGACCTGGGACGACATTATAAGAAACTCTTT
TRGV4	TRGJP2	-	CATWDGLQSDWIKTF	TGTGCCACCTGGGACGGGCTCCAAAGTGATTGGATCAAGACGTTT
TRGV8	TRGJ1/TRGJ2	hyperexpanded	CATWQNYYKKLF	TGTGCCACCTGGCAAAATTATTATAAGAAACTCTTT
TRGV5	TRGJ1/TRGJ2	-	CATWDRIYYKKLF	TGTGCCACCTGGGACAGAATTTATTATAAGAAACTCTTT
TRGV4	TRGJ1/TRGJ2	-	CATLGWAVYYKKLF	TGTGCCACCCTGGGATGGGCGGTATATTATAAGAAACTCTTT
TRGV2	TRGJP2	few	CATWDGFLVVNWIKTF	TGTGCCACCTGGGACGGGTTCCTCGTAGTGAATTGGATCAAGACGTTT
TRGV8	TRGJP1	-	CATWDECCWFKIF	TGTGCCACCTGGGATGAGTGCTGTTGGTTCAAGATATTT
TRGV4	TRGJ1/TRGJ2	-	CATWDGPNTLNYYKKLF	TGTGCCACCTGGGACGGACCTAATACTTTGAATTATTATAAGAAACTCTTT
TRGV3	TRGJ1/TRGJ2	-	CATRDRPEDRKLF	TGTGCCACCCGGGACAGGCCCGAAGATAGAAAACTCTTT
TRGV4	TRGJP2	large	CATWDGFGDWIKTF	TGTGCCACCTGGGATGGGTTTGGTGATTGGATCAAGACGTTT
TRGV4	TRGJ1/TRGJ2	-	CATRTGNLF	TGTGCCACCCGGACAGGAAACCTCTTT
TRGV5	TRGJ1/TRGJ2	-	CATWDRPGGYKKLF	TGTGCCACCTGGGACAGGCCGGGGGGGTATAAGAAACTCTTT
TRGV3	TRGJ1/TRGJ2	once	CAILGLVYYKKLF	TGTGCCATCCTGGGACTAGTATATTATAAGAAACTCTTT
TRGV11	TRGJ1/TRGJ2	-	CACWIEARVGDKKLF	TGTGCCTGCTGGATTGAGGCACGCGTGGGGGATAAGAAACTCTTT
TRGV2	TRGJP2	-	CATGLSSDWIKTF	TGTGCCACTGGTCTTAGTAGTGATTGGATCAAGACGTTT
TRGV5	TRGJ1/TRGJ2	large	CATCDGGYYKKLF	TGTGCCACCTGCGACGGGGGTTATTATAAGAAACTCTTT
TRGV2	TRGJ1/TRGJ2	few	CATLGRHYKKLF	TGTGCCACCTTGGGACGACATTATAAGAAACTCTTT
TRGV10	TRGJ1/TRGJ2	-	CAAWARELF	TGTGCTGCGTGGGCCCGGGAACTCTTT
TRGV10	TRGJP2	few	CAAWGFHASSDWIKTF	TGTGCTGCGTGGGGATTTCACGCCAGTAGTGATTGGATCAAGACGTTT
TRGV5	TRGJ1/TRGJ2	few	CATWDRPNYYKKLF	TGTGCCACCTGGGACAGGCCGAATTATTATAAGAAACTCTTT
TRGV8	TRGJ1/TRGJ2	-	CAILGVNYYKKLF	TGTGCCATCCTGGGAGTTAATTATTATAAGAAACTCTTT
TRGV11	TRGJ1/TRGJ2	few	CACLDRPTDYKKLF	TGTGCCTGCCTGGATAGGCCAACAGACTACAAGAAACTCTTT
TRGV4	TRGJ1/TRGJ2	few	CATTPYKKLF	TGTGCCACCACACCGTATAAGAAACTCTTT
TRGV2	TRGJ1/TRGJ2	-	CATWERYKKLF	TGTGCCACCTGGGAGCGGTATAAGAAACTCTTT
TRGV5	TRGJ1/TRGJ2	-	CATWDRLSRVIIKKLF	TGTGCCACCTGGGACAGGCTCTCTAGGGTTATTATAAAGAAACTCTTT
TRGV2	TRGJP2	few	CATWDRVPRSDWIKTF	TGTGCCACCTGGGATCGGGTTCCTCGTAGTGATTGGATCAAGACGTTT
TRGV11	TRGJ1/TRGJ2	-	CACWIRHVFPPDPITYKKLF	TGTGCCTGCTGGATTAGGCACGTATTCCCACCTGACCCCATTACTTATAAGAAACTCTTT
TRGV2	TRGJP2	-	CADLRPPTSDWIKTF	TGTGCCGACCTACGGCCACCCACGAGTGATTGGATCAAGACGTTT
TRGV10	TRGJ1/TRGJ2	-	CAAWGCLKKLF	TGTGCTGCGTGGGGATGCCTAAAGAAACTCTTT
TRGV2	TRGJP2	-	CATWGYLGVNWIKTF	TGTGCCACCTGGGGATACTTAGGGGTGAATTGGATCAAGACGTTT
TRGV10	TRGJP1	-	CAAWVLVWFKIF	TGTGCTGCGTGGGTACTGGTTTGGTTCAAGATATTT
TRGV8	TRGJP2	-	CAHLVSGIGIKTF	TGTGCCCACCTGGTCAGTGGGATTGGAATCAAGACGTTT
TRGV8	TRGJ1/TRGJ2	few	CATPGLRYKKLF	TGTGCCACCCCGGGGCTTAGGTATAAGAAACTCTTT
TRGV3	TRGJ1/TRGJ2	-	CATWDRARGKLF	TGTGCCACCTGGGACAGGGCGCGGGGGAAACTCTTT
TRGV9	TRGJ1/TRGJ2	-	CALWEVQGRRKLF	TGTGCCTTGTGGGAGGTGCAAGGTAGGAGAAAACTCTTT
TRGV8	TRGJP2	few	CATWACEVVIWIKTF	TGTGCCACCTGGGCTTGTGAGGTAGTGATTTGGATCAAGACGTTT
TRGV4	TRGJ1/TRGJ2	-	CATWEAADYKKLF	TGTGCCACCTGGGAGGCCGCAGATTATAAGAAACTCTTT
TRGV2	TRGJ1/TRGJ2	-	CATWDGTGYYKKLF	TGTGCCACCTGGGACGGCACCGGGTATTATAAGAAACTCTTT
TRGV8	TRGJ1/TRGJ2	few	CATWDNDLLYKKLF	TGTGCCACCTGGGATAATGACCTTCTTTATAAGAAACTCTTT
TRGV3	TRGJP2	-	CATPGCDWIKTF	TGTGCCACCCCAGGTTGTGATTGGATCAAGACGTTT
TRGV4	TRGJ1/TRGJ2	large	CATWDGLYYKKLF	TGTGCCACCTGGGACGGGCTGTATTATAAGAAACTCTTT
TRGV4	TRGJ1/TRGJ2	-	CATWEARDYKKLF	TGTGCCACCTGGGAGGCCCGAGATTATAAGAAACTCTTT
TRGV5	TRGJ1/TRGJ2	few	CATVGQADGKGKLF	TGTGCCACCGTGGGACAGGCGGACGGGAAGGGGAAACTCTTT
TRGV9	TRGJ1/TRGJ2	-	CALWDNNAGYYKKLF	TGTGCCTTGTGGGACAACAACGCCGGATATTATAAGAAACTCTTT
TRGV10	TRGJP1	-	CAAWVLVRFKIF	TGTGCTGCGTGGGTACTGGTTAGGTTCAAGATATTT
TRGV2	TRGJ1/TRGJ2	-	CATGTEYKKLF	TGTGCCACTGGGACAGAGTATAAGAAACTCTTT
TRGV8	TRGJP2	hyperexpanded	CATWERYSSDWIKTF	TGTGCCACCTGGGAACGATATAGTAGTGATTGGATCAAGACGTTT
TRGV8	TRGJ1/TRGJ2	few	CATWEVGRNYYKKLF	TGTGCCACCTGGGAAGTTGGAAGGAATTATTATAAGAAACTCTTT
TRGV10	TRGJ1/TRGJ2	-	CAGGGPGELF	TGTGCTGGCGGTGGGCCCGGGGAACTCTTT
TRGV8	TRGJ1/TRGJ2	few	CAPGIGKVERYKKLF	TGTGCACCTGGGATAGGAAAGGTGGAGAGGTATAAGAAACTCTTT
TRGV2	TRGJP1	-	CATWDKGWFKIF	TGTGCCACCTGGGACAAAGGGTGGTTCAAGATATTT
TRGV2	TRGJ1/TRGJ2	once	CAPGTGEKLF	TGTGCACCTGGGACGGGCGAGAAACTCTTT
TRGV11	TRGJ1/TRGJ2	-	CACWIRHVFPPDPHYYKKLF	TGTGCCTGCTGGATTAGGCACGTATTCCCACCTGACCCCCATTATTATAAGAAACTCTTT
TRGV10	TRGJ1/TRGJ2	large	CAAWDSIPPIGYKKLF	TGTGCTGCGTGGGACTCGATCCCCCCGATAGGGTATAAGAAACTCTTT